Listed here is a single T cell receptor beta chain. Its antigen is currently unknown. Via MiXCR, TCRdb re-called the reads, giving one row per CDR3 protein. The table records 830,000 or so distinct CDR3 sequences, approximately 32% of them present only once. This CDR3 has 14 amino acids. With V trimmed by 2 bases and J by 5 bases, 3 bases remained unmatched. The record originates from a study of T cell repertoires in cytomegalovirus infection. About the study: The authors relied on CMV epitopes, both recently identified HLA-C-restricted and well-studied HLA-B-restricted. Carrying CMV and the relevant HLA type showed in public TCR beta signatures. Study-wide results and caveats: Frequencies of public TCR beta families were cumulated, and this identified carriers of CMV plus the relevant HLA. Dominating the ex vivo response were HLA-C-restricted CMV-specific TCR beta clonotypes.

The TCR comes from a human donor in good health (CMV status not recorded). Some clones in this sample may be carry-over from other donors' samples. The sequencing here drew on cultured CD8+ T cells from PBMCs, taken from culture after CMV antigen stimulation. The chain links TRBV12-3 or TRBV12-4 to TRBJ2-7, with 10 positions matching TRBD1. The CDR3 here is CASSLWGTGDEQYF. In nucleotides, the CDR3 is TGTGCCAGCAGTTTATGGGGGACAGGGGACGAGCAGTACTTC.